This T cell receptor beta chain was found in a study of blood T cell repertoires in COVID-19. The germline V gene has CDR1 LNHDA and CDR2 SQIVND (reference sequence). CDR3 length: 12 residues. V lost 8 bases and J 3 bases, leaving 10 bases between the germline ends. Authors' analysis steps: Researchers report that nucleated cell counts were estimated from reference gene primer amplification. Assay: immunoSEQ multiplex PCR; the TCRdb copy retains only in-frame clones and omits some. The DNA gave D and trimming, while V, J and clone size come from that table. Of roughly 90,000 clones listed, about 80% are singletons.

The source material was peripheral blood. V is TRBV19 and J is TRBJ1-2; D is unresolved. The clonotype was recovered from a woman between 65 and 79 years old with acute or convalescent COVID-19. CDR3 sequence (DNA): TGTGCCAGTGGCGACTACTACTATGGCTACACCTTC. Translated, it gives CASGDYYYGYTF. Looking up the rest from reference TRBV19 and TRBJ1-2 gives the full variable domain: DGGITQSPKYLFRKEGQNVTLSCEQNLNHDAMYWYRQDPGQGLRLIYYSQIVNDFQKGDIAEGYSVSREKKESFPLTVTSAQKNPTAFYLCASGDYYYGYTFGSGTRLTVV.